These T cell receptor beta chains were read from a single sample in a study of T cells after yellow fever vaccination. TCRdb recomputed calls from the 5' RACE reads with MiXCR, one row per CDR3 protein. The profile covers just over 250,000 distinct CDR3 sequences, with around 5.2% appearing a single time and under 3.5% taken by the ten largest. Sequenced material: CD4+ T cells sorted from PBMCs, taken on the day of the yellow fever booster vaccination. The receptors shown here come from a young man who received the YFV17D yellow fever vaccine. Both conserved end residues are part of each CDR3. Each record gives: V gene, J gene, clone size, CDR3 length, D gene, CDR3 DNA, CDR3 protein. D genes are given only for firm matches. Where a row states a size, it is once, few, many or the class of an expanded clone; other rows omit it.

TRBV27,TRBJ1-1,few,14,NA,TGTGCCAGCAGTACCCGGTCGGGGAACACTGAAGCTTTCTTT,CASSTRSGNTEAFF
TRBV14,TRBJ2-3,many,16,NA,TGTGCCAGCAGCCGGGAGGAGCTGTGGAGCACAGATACGCAGTATTTT,CASSREELWSTDTQYF
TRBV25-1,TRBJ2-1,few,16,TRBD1,TGTGCCAGCAGTAAGCTCCGGGACAGGGAATACAATGAGCAGTTCTTC,CASSKLRDREYNEQFF
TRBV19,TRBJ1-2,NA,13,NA,TGTGCCAGTCGGGCCCTGTCGGGCTATGGCTACACCTTC,CASRALSGYGYTF
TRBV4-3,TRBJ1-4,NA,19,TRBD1,TGCGCCAGCAGCCAAGGCCCTACGGGACAGGGAGGGAGTAATGAAAAACTGTTTTTT,CASSQGPTGQGGSNEKLFF
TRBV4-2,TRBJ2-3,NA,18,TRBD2,TGTGCCAGCAGCCAAGGGGGACTAGCGGGGCCAAGCACAGATACGCAGTATTTT,CASSQGGLAGPSTDTQYF
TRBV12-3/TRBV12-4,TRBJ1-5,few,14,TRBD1,TGTGCCAGCCGGGGACAGGATAGCAATCAGCCCCAGCATTTT,CASRGQDSNQPQHF
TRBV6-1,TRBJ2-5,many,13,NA,TGTGCCAGCAGGTCGGGGGGCGTTGAGACCCAGTACTTC,CASRSGGVETQYF
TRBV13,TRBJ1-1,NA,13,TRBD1,TGTGCCAGCAGCTTTACAGGGGGGGGTGAAGCTTTCTTT,CASSFTGGGEAFF
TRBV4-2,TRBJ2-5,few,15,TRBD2,TGTGCCAGCAGCCAAGGGGGGGGTCACCAAGAGACCCAGTACTTC,CASSQGGGHQETQYF
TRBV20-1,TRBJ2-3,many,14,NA,TGCAGTGCTAGAGATTGGCCAGCACATGATACGCAGTATTTT,CSARDWPAHDTQYF
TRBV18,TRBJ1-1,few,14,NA,TGTGCCAGCTCTCGGGGAGTCATGAACACTGAAGCTTTCTTT,CASSRGVMNTEAFF
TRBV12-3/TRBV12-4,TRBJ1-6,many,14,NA,TGTGCCAGCACCACGACACTGTATAATTCACCCCTCCACTTT,CASTTTLYNSPLHF
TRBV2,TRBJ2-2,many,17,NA,TGTGCCAGCAGTGAACGTGGTGGGGGTGCGAACACCGGGGAGCTGTTTTTT,CASSERGGGANTGELFF
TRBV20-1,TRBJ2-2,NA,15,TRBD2,TGCAGTGCTACCGGACTAGCGGCCCACACCGGGGAGCTGTTTTTT,CSATGLAAHTGELFF
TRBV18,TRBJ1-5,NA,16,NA,TGTGCCAGCTCACCACCGGGGCCGGGATCGGGTCAGCCCCAGCATTTT,CASSPPGPGSGQPQHF